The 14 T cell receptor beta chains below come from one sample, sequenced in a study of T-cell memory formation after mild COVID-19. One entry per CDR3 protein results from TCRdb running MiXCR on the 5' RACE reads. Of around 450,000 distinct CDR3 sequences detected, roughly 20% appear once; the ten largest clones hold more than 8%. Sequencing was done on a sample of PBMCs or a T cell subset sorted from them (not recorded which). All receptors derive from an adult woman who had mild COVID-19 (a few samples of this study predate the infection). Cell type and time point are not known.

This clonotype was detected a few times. CDR3 sequence: CASSLVFAEQFF. Here the CDR3 DNA reads TGTGCCAGCAGCTTAGTTTTCGCTGAGCAGTTCTTC. The chain recombines TRBV7-8 with TRBJ2-1, with D unresolved. V dropped 1 base and J dropped 9 bases, with 7 bases sitting between them. In germline, CDR1 is SGHVS, CDR2 FQNEAQ. CDR3 length: 12 amino acids.

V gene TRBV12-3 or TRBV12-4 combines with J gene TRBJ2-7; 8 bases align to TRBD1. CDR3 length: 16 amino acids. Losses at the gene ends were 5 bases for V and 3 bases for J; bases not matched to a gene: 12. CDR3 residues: CASSPSGTGYLYEQYF. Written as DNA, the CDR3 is TGTGCCAGCAGTCCCTCCGGGACAGGTTATCTCTACGAGCAGTACTTC.

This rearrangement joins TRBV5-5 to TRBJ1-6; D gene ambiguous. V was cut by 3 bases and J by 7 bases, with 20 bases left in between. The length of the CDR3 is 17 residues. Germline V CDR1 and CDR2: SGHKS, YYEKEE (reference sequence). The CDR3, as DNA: TGTGCCAGCAGCTCACCTCGGGTGGGCGGAGTCAATTCACCCCTCCACTTT. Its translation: CASSSPRVGGVNSPLHF.

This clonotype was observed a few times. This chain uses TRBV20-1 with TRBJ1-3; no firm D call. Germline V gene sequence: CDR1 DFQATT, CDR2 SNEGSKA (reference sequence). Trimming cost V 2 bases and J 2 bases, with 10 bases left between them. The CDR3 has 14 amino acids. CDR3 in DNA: TGCAGTGCTAGATTGGGGAGTCCTGGAAACACCATATATTTT. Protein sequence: CSARLGSPGNTIYF.

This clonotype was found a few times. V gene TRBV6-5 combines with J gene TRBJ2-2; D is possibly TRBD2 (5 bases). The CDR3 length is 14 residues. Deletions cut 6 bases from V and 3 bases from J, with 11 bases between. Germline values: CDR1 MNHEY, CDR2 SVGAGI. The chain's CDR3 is CASSPGDYTGELFF. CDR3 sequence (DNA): TGTGCCAGCAGCCCCGGGGATTACACCGGGGAGCTGTTTTTT.

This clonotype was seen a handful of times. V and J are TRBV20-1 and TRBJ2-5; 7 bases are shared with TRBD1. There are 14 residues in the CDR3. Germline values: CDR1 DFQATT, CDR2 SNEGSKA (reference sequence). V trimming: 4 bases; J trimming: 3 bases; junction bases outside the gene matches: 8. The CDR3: CSANRQGWEETQYF. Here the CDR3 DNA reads TGCAGTGCTAACAGACAGGGTTGGGAAGAGACCCAGTACTTC.

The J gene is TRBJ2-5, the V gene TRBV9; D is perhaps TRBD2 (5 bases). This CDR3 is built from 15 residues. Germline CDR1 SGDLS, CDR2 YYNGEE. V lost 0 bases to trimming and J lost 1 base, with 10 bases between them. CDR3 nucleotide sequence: TGTGCCAGCAGCGTAGGTGGCGGGCTCCAAGAGACCCAGTACTTC. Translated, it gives CASSVGGGLQETQYF.

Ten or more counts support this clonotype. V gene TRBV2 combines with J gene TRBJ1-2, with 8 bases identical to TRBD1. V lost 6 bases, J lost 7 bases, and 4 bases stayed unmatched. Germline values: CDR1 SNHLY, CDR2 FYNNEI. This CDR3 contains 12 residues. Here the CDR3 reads CASRPTGAGYTF. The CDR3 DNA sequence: TGTGCCAGCAGACCGACAGGGGCTGGCTACACCTTC.

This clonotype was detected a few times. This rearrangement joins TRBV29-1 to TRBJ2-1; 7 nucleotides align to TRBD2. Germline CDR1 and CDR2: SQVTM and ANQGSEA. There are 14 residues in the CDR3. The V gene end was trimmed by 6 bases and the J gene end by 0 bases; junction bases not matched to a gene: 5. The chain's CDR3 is CSVQGGSSYNEQFF. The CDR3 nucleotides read TGCAGCGTCCAAGGCGGGAGCTCCTACAATGAGCAGTTCTTC.

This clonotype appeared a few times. CDR3 residues: CASSLQMNTEAFF. The CDR3 DNA reads TGTGCCAGCAGCCTTCAAATGAACACTGAAGCTTTCTTT. The chain links TRBV7-3 to TRBJ1-1; D is undetermined. CDR1 is SGHTA and CDR2 is FQGTGA in the germline V gene. V lost 5 bases and J 0 bases, leaving 7 bases between the germline ends. There are 13 residues in the CDR3.

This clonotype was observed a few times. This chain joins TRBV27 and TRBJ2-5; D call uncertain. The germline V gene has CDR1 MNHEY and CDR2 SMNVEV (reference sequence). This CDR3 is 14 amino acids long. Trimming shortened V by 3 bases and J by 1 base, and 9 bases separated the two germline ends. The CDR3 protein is CASSFGGSQETQYF. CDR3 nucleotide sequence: TGTGCCAGCAGTTTTGGCGGATCCCAAGAGACCCAGTACTTC.

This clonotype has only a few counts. CDR3 in DNA: TGCAGTGCTAGAGATCCCGTGAAGGAGTTCTTC. As protein: CSARDPVKEFF. This chain links TRBV20-1 with TRBJ2-1; D call uncertain. This CDR3 spans 11 amino acids. The V gene lost 0 bases and the J gene lost 14 bases, with 11 bases spanning the gap. Germline lookup yields CDR1 DFQATT and CDR2 SNEGSKA (reference sequence).

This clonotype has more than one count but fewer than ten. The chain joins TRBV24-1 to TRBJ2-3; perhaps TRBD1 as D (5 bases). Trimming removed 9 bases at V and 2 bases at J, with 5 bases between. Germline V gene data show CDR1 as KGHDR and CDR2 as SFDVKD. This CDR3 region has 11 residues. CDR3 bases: TGTGCCACCGGACACACAGATACGCAGTATTTT. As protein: CATGHTDTQYF.

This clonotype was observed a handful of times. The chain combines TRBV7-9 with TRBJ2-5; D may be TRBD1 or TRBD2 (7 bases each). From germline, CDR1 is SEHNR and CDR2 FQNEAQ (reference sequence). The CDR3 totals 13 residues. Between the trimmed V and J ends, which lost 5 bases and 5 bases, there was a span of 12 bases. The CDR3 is CASSSQGGETQYF. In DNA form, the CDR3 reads TGTGCCAGCAGCAGTCAGGGGGGGGAGACCCAGTACTTC.